Below, one T cell receptor beta chain is given with its context. Methods used by the authors: By means of reference gene primer amplification, nucleated cell counts were estimated. Assay: immunoSEQ multiplex PCR; the TCRdb copy retains only in-frame clones and omits some. Clone size and V and J calls were adopted from that table, with D and trimming inferred from the DNA. The sample carries 190,000 or so clones, around 80% recorded once. The data were taken from a study of blood T cell repertoires in COVID-19. Study-wide background: Italy, Spain and the United States were the sources of the convalescent and acute COVID-19 samples. Nucleic acid was either cDNA or gDNA, and it came from T cells, B-cell-depleted T cells, or PBMCs.

Germline trimming cut 0 bases from V and 0 bases from J; bases unmatched to any gene: 4. The CDR3 runs 16 residues. Germline V CDR1 and CDR2: SGHNT, YYREEE (reference sequence). This sequence originates from a man aged 50 or older with active or convalescent COVID-19. V is TRBV5-4 and J is TRBJ2-3; 7 nucleotides agree with TRBD1. Sequencing was carried out using peripheral blood. This CDR3 reads CASSLAGQVSTDTQYF. CDR3 sequence (DNA): TGTGCCAGCAGCTTGGCTGGACAGGTTAGCACAGATACGCAGTATTTT.